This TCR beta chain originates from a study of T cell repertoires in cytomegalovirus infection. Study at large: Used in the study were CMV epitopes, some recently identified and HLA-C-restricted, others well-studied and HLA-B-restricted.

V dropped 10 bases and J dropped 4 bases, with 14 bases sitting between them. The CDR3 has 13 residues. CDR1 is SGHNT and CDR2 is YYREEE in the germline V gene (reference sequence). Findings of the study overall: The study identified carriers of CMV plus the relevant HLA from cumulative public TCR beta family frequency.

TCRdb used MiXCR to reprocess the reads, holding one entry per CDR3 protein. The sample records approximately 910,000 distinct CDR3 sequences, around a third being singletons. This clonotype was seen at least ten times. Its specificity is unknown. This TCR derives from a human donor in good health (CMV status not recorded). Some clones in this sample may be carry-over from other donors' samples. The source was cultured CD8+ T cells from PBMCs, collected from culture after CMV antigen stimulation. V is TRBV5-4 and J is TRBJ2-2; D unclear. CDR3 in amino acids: CASCTDITGELFF. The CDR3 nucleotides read TGTGCCTCGTGTACAGATATCACCGGGGAGCTGTTTTTT.